This T cell receptor beta chain was captured in a study of blood T cells in healthy people across ages. Study-wide background: There was about one barcoded beta molecule captured by template switching per two T cells.

Primed by a sample-barcoded 5' primer and a J-beta primer mix, a second PCR proceeded for about 6 to 12 cycles. TCRdb independently ran MiXCR on the 5' RACE reads; one entry per CDR3 protein. The table has under 950,000 distinct CDR3 sequences, 20% to 25% seen once. J gave up 7 bases and V 5 bases, and 19 bases lay outside the gene matches. Germline lookup yields CDR1 DFQATT and CDR2 SNEGSKA (reference sequence). The CDR3 is made up of 19 amino acids. Study-level results: A greater number of naive CD4+ cells and higher diversity distinguished long-lived donors from aged donors. Per million T cells, the diversity of TCR beta decreased roughly linearly as age advanced. The unknown donor CMV status may have confounded expanded clonotype changes.

A remark on this clonotype: Its target is not known.

Material: blood. The receptor's source is a man in his sixties or seventies in good health. The chain carries TRBV20-1 and TRBJ2-1; 14 bases map to TRBD2. CDR3 coding DNA: TGCAGTGCTCGGAAGCCCCAGTACGGGACTAGCGGGAGTTTTAATGAGCAGTTCTTC. It specifies CSARKPQYGTSGSFNEQFF.